Listed below are T cell receptor beta chains from one sample, sequenced in a study of CD8 T cells in ankylosing spondylitis. TCRdb analysed the 5' RACE reads with MiXCR anew, one entry per CDR3 protein. The table records 400,000 or so distinct CDR3 sequences, roughly 25% of them present only once. Material for sequencing was blood, either unsorted or a sorted T cell fraction (not recorded which). The receptors were gathered from a male donor with ankylosing spondylitis. CDR3s include the opening cysteine and the closing phenylalanine or tryptophan. A D gene is named only where the DNA matches it firmly. The size field is filled for only some rows; it gives once, few, many or a size class.

TRBD2,few,TRBV5-1,TRBJ2-2,TGCGCCAGCAGATTAGCGGGAGTAAGGACCGGGGAGCTGTTTTTT,CASRLAGVRTGELFF
TRBD2,few,TRBV28,TRBJ2-5,TGTGCCAGCAGGTACACTAGCGGCCAAGAGACCCAGTACTTC,CASRYTSGQETQYF
.,.,TRBV3-1,TRBJ2-1,TGTGCCAGCAGCCAAGGGGGTCTTGAGCAGTTCTTC,CASSQGGLEQFF
TRBD2,once,TRBV5-1,TRBJ2-1,TGCGCCAGCAGCCCAGGGACTAGCAACGTAATCAATGAGCAGTTCTTC,CASSPGTSNVINEQFF
TRBD1,.,TRBV3-1,TRBJ1-2,TGTGCCAGCAGCCACCTGATACTGACAGGGAAGATCTATGGCTACACCTTC,CASSHLILTGKIYGYTF
TRBD1,.,TRBV5-1,TRBJ1-5,TGCGCCAGCAGCTGGCAGGGGGCTCAGCCCCAGCATTTT,CASSWQGAQPQHF
.,many,TRBV5-1,TRBJ1-1,TGCGCCAGCAGCTCGGACGGGATGAACACTGAAGCTTTCTTT,CASSSDGMNTEAFF
.,many,TRBV12-3/TRBV12-4,TRBJ2-1,TGTGCCAGCAGTTGGCAGGCAGGTAACAATGAGCAGTTCTTC,CASSWQAGNNEQFF
.,few,TRBV20-1,TRBJ1-1,TGCAGTGCCAAGCTGGGCCCTTTGGGTGAAGCTTTCTTT,CSAKLGPLGEAFF
TRBD2,.,TRBV7-6,TRBJ2-3,TGTGCCAGCAGCCCTCGGCACCTTGGACGTGGACTAGCGGGATCTAGCACAGATACGCAGTATTTT,CASSPRHLGRGLAGSSTDTQYF
TRBD1,few,TRBV29-1,TRBJ1-4,TGCAGCTACAAGGGACAGACAAATGAAAAACTGTTTTTT,CSYKGQTNEKLFF
.,few,TRBV18,TRBJ2-7,TGTGCCAGCTCACCCGATTGGGGCGAGCAGTACTTC,CASSPDWGEQYF
.,few,TRBV20-1,TRBJ1-4,TGCAGTGCTAGAGAGCCGGTTGGGGAAAAACTGTTTTTT,CSAREPVGEKLFF
TRBD1,many,TRBV5-6,TRBJ2-1,TGTGCCAGCAGTCTTGAAGGGGCACAGGGGAGCTCCTACAATGAGCAGTTCTTC,CASSLEGAQGSSYNEQFF
TRBD2,.,TRBV20-1,TRBJ2-1,TGCAGTGCTAGAGTGGGCGGGAGTAAAAATGAGCAGTTCTTC,CSARVGGSKNEQFF
TRBD2,many,TRBV7-2,TRBJ2-1,TGTGCCAGCACCCTCATTCCAGCGGGAGGGCCCTCACAGTTCTTC,CASTLIPAGGPSQFF
.,few,TRBV7-9,TRBJ2-7,TGTGCCAGCAGCTTGGAGGCCGGGACTTTTACCTACGAGCAGTACTTC,CASSLEAGTFTYEQYF
TRBD2,many,TRBV5-1,TRBJ2-1,TGCGCCAGCAGCCCCGGACTAGCGGGAGGTTACAATGAGCAGTTCTTC,CASSPGLAGGYNEQFF
.,.,TRBV20-1,TRBJ2-5,TGCAGTGCTAGGGTGGAGACCCAGTACTTC,CSARVETQYF
.,few,TRBV5-1,TRBJ1-3,TGCGCCAGCAGCCGGACACCCGGAGGGTTTGGAAACACCATATATTTT,CASSRTPGGFGNTIYF
.,many,TRBV20-1,TRBJ1-5,TGCAGTGGAGGGAGGGGAAATCAGCCCCAGCATTTT,CSGGRGNQPQHF
TRBD2,few,TRBV5-1,TRBJ2-7,TGCGCCAGCAGCTGGACTAGGTCCTACGAGCAGTACTTC,CASSWTRSYEQYF
.,.,TRBV20-1,TRBJ2-3,TGCAGTGCCCACCAAGGGACAGATACGCAGTATTTT,CSAHQGTDTQYF
TRBD1,.,TRBV10-2,TRBJ2-1,TGCGCCAGCAGTGAGGCGGACAGGGGGCTTGATGAGCAGTTCTTC,CASSEADRGLDEQFF
TRBD1,.,TRBV6-1,TRBJ2-1,TGTGCCAGCGCCCGGACCCAGGGACAGCGAAATGAGCAGTTCTTC,CASARTQGQRNEQFF
TRBD2,.,TRBV10-3,TRBJ2-3,TGTGCCATCAGTGTCCCTAGCGGGAGGGCCCCAGATACGCAGTATTTT,CAISVPSGRAPDTQYF
TRBD1,.,TRBV20-1,TRBJ1-1,TGCAGTGCTATTGTAAGGACAGGGCCGAGGGGGGCTTTCTTT,CSAIVRTGPRGAFF
.,few,TRBV6-1,TRBJ1-2,TGTGCCAGCAGTGAAGGGAGGTTCGGTGGCTACACCTTC,CASSEGRFGGYTF
.,many,TRBV10-3,TRBJ1-1,TGTGCCATCAGTGATAGCCGGGGCCCGGGCACTGAAGCTTTCTTT,CAISDSRGPGTEAFF
.,.,TRBV12-3/TRBV12-4,TRBJ1-1,TGTGCCAGCAGACCTCGAGGGACTGAAGCTTTCTTT,CASRPRGTEAFF
.,few,TRBV3-1,TRBJ1-2,TGTGCCAGCAGCCAAGAGGGGAGGACCTATGGCTACACCTTC,CASSQEGRTYGYTF
.,few,TRBV18,TRBJ2-7,TGTGCCAGCTCACCAGAGGGCTACGAGCAGTACTTC,CASSPEGYEQYF
TRBD1,.,TRBV20-1,TRBJ2-7,TGCAGTGCTAGCCAGAACAGGGGGCTAACCTACGAGCAGTACTTC,CSASQNRGLTYEQYF
.,few,TRBV7-2,TRBJ2-2,TGTGCCAGCAGCTTAGCGGTGAACACCGGGGAGCTGTTTTTT,CASSLAVNTGELFF
TRBD1,.,TRBV29-1,TRBJ1-3,TGCAGCGTTTGGGACAGGGGGAAAGGAAACACCATATATTTT,CSVWDRGKGNTIYF
.,.,TRBV20-1,TRBJ1-1,TGCAGTGCTGGGACGCGGAACACTGAAGCTTTCTTT,CSAGTRNTEAFF
TRBD2,.,TRBV5-1,TRBJ2-7,TGCGCCAGCAGCTTGGACCTAGCGGGAGCCCAGGAGCAGTACTTC,CASSLDLAGAQEQYF
TRBD2,few,TRBV5-6,TRBJ2-1,TGTGCCAGCAGCTTGGGGGGACTAGGAACGTACAATGAGCAGTTCTTC,CASSLGGLGTYNEQFF
.,.,TRBV15,TRBJ2-3,TGTGCCACCAGCAGAGATCTGACAGATACGCAGTATTTT,CATSRDLTDTQYF
TRBD2,.,TRBV7-2,TRBJ2-1,TGTGCCAGCAGCTTAGCGAGCGGGAGGGACAATGAGCAGTTCTTC,CASSLASGRDNEQFF
.,many,TRBV7-9,TRBJ2-2,TGTGCCAGCAGCCTCAGGGCCACCGGGGAGCTGTTTTTT,CASSLRATGELFF
.,few,TRBV5-1,TRBJ1-1,TGCGCCAGCAGCTTCATTGGGACGGGGAACACTGAAGCTTTCTTT,CASSFIGTGNTEAFF
TRBD2,.,TRBV11-2,TRBJ2-1,TGTGCCAGCAGCTTAGAGCCGGGAAGCGGGAGGCTGTACAATGAGCAGTTCTTC,CASSLEPGSGRLYNEQFF
.,few,TRBV20-1,TRBJ2-1,TGCAGTGCCCCCGACACCTCCTACAATGAGCAGTTCTTC,CSAPDTSYNEQFF
.,.,TRBV18,TRBJ2-7,TGTGCCAGCTCACCATGGCCCGGCCACGAGCAGTACTTC,CASSPWPGHEQYF